A single T cell receptor (beta chain) is shown here with its context. These data belong to a study of technical replicates of blood from several donors. Trimming pared 5 bases from V and 0 bases from J, leaving 6 bases between. The CDR3 covers 13 residues. Germline loops: CDR1 SGHNT, CDR2 YYREEE (reference sequence). Measured with immunoSEQ multiplex PCR; TCRdb has only the in-frame clones, and not every one. The table lists just over 70,000 clones, over 85% of them singletons. Sequencing input: T cells isolated from PBMCs. The gene calls are TRBV5-4 and TRBJ1-3; weak D call: TRBD1 (5 bases). This clonotype was sampled from a human donor in good health. The CDR3 loop is CASRDNSGNTIYF. The CDR3 nucleotides are TGTGCCAGCAGGGACAACTCTGGAAACACCATATATTTT.